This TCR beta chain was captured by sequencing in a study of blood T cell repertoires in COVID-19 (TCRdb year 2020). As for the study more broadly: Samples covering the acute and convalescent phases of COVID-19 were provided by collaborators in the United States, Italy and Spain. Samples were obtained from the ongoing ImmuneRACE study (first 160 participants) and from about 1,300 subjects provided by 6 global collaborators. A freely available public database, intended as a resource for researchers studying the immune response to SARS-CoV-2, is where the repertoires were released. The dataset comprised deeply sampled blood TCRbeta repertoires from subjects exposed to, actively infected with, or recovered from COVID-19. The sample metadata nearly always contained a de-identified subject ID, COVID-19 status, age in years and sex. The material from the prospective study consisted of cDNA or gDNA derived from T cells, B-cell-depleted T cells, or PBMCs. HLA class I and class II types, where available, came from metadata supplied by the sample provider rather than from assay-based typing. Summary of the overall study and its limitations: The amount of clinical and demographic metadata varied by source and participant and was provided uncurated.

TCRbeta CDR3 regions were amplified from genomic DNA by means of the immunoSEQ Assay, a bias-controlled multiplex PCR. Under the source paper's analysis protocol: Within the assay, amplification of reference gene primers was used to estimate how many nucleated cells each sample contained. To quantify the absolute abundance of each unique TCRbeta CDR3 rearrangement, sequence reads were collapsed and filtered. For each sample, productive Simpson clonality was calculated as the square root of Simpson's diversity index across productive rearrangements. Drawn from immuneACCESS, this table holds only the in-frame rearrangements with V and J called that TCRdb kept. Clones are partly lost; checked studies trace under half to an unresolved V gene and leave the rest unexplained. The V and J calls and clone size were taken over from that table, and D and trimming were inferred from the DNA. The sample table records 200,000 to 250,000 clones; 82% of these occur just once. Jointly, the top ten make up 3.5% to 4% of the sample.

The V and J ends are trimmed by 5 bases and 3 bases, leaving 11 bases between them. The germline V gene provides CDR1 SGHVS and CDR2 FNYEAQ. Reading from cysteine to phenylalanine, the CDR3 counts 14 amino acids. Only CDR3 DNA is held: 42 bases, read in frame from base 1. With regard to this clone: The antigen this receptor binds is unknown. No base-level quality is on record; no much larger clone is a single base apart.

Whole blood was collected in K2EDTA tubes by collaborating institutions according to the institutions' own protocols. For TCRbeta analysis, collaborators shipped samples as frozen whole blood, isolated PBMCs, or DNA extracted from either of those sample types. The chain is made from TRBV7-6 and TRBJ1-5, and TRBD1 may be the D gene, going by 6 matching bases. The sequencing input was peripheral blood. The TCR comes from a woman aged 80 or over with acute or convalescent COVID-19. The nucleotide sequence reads TGTGCCAGCAGCCCCGGGACAACCAATCAGCCCCAGCATTTT. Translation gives CASSPGTTNQPQHF.